In this sample, the clone carrying this T cell receptor (beta chain) turned up a few times. Its target is not known. Trimming cost V 3 bases and J 6 bases, with 30 bases left between them. The CDR3 has 20 residues. CDR1 is MNHEY and CDR2 is SMNVEV in the germline V gene (reference sequence). 13 Jbeta primers and 60 Vbeta primers were used for the PCR. Clones were read by immunoSEQ multiplex PCR, and TCRdb kept only the in-frame ones, dropping some. The top ten clones hold roughly 8% of a sample with approximately 120,000 clones, roughly 76% of them seen once. The sample belongs to a study of cytomegalovirus exposure and HLA in healthy donors. Study results and caveats: Another analysis was done later, and it associated 16,951 TCR beta sequences with HLA alleles at 0.05 false discovery rate. The authors enumerated roughly 180 TCR beta chains as linked to cytomegalovirus.

The sequencing sample was made of PBMCs. The chain uses TRBV27 and TRBJ2-1, with D possibly matching TRBD2 (9 bases). This TCR was sampled from a woman between 45 and 60 years old in good health and CMV-seropositive. As DNA, the CDR3 is TGTGCCAGCAGTTTGGGTGCGGCAGGGGGCGGTAGCGGGAGATCCAATGAGCAGTTCTTC. Its protein product is CASSLGAAGGGSGRSNEQFF.